Reported below is one T cell receptor beta chain. Repertoires were generated with immunoSEQ multiplex PCR, while TCRdb's copy carries only in-frame clones and drops some. The sample includes over 850,000 clones, 75% to 85% of them seen just once. CDR1 is ENHRY, CDR2 SYGVKD, per germline. Trimming removed 2 bases from V and 9 bases from J, with 14 bases in between. The CDR3 has 14 amino acids. These data belong to a study of shared clonotypes between healthy human individuals. As for the study in general: A donor's plate count was three for CD4 naive and three for CD4 memory; CD8 naive had two and CD8 memory one.

This chain links TRBV10-3 with TRBJ2-1, with a weak D call TRBD1 (5 bases). The sequence was obtained from a man younger than 35 in good health. Some clones in this sample may be carry-over from other donors' samples. Sequences were obtained from memory CD4+ T cells from PBMCs. The sample's subset: CD45RA-negative fraction. The CDR3 reads CAISERSRDSEQFF. Written as DNA, the CDR3 is TGTGCCATCAGTGAGCGGAGCAGGGATAGTGAGCAGTTCTTC.